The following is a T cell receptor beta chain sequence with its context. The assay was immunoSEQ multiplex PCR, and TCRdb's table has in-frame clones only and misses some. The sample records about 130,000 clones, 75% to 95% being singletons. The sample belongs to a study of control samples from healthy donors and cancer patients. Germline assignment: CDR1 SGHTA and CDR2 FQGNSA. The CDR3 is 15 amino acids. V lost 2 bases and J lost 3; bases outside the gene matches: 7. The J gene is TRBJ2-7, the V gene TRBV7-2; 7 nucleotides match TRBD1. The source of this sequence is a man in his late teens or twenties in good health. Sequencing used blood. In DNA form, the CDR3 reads TGTGCCAGCAGCTTATCTCCGGGGACAGACTACGAGCAGTACTTC. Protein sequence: CASSLSPGTDYEQYF.